The clone carrying this T cell receptor (beta chain) was counted many times. Its specificity is unknown. The CDR3 extends over 15 amino acids. V lost 5 bases to trimming and J lost 7 bases, with 17 bases between them. The germline V gene has CDR1 MDHEN and CDR2 SYDVKM. This sample is part of a study of T cells in Graves' hyperthyroidism and ophthalmopathy. The source of the PBMCs was 9.5 to 10 ml of fresh peripheral blood. Findings of the study overall: Ophthalmopathy was model-predicted a median roughly 6.2 months pre-onset.

Amplified TCR beta CDR3 regions came from RNA transcripts. When the TCR CDR3 underwent first-round RT-PCR, the HTBI primer set was used. TCRdb analysed the multiplex PCR reads with MiXCR anew, one entry per CDR3 protein. The sample lists approximately 370,000 distinct CDR3 sequences; 17% were seen once. The clonotype was recovered from a woman aged 30 to 39 with Graves' hyperthyroidism that later progressed to Graves' ophthalmopathy. The chain carries TRBV28 and TRBJ1-4; D is perhaps TRBD1 (5 bases). Sample: blood. The CDR3 DNA reads as TGTGCCAGCAGTCCCCCTCTCGGGGGTGGTGAAAAACTGTTTTTT. As protein: CASSPPLGGGEKLFF.